This T cell receptor (beta chain) was obtained from a study of lymphopenia after photon versus proton radiotherapy. This table comes from immunoSEQ multiplex PCR, and its TCRdb copy is limited to in-frame clones, with some not included. The sample gives approximately 66,000 clones, approximately 86% of which show up once; approximately 2% is in the top ten. The CDR3 sequence is 18 residues long. CDR1 SGHRS and CDR2 YFSETQ come from the germline V gene. V trimming: 0 bases; J trimming: 3 bases; junction bases outside the gene matches: 13. This chain links TRBV5-1 with TRBJ2-7; 9 bases match TRBD1. Specimen: peripheral blood, collected from a patient treated with photon-based radiotherapy. The source of this sequence is a man aged 40-49 years with gastric cancer. In DNA, the CDR3 is TGCGCCAGCAGCTTGGGAGCCGGGACAGGGCGAACCTTCTACGAGCAGTACTTC. It encodes CASSLGAGTGRTFYEQYF.